The 25 T cell receptor beta chains below come from one sample, sequenced in a study of T cells in Graves' hyperthyroidism and ophthalmopathy. TCR beta CDR3 regions were amplified from RNA. A first-round RT-PCR of the TCR CDR3 used the HTBI primer set. Each CDR3 protein gets one entry after TCRdb re-called the multiplex PCR reads with MiXCR. This sample carries 300,000 to 350,000 distinct CDR3 sequences, 21% of them seen once, and the ten largest clones take 50% to 65%. Sequenced sample: blood. These receptors all stem from a woman aged 50 to 60 with Graves' hyperthyroidism.

This chain's CDR3 is CASSEVTGSSTEAFF. Written as DNA, the CDR3 is TGTGCCAGCAGTGAAGTTACCGGGTCAAGCACTGAAGCTTTCTTT. The chain couples TRBV2 to TRBJ1-1, with D hard to call. The germline gives CDR1 SNHLY, CDR2 FYNNEI. CDR3 length: 15 residues. The V end was cut by 1 base, the J end by 4 bases, with 13 bases between.

The rearrangement links TRBV9 to TRBJ2-1; the D is unclear. The CDR3 runs 12 residues. V was trimmed by 4 bases and J by 7 bases, leaving 9 bases between them. From germline, CDR1 is SGDLS and CDR2 YYNGEE. CDR3 in DNA: TGTGCCAGCAGCCCAGACGGTAATGAGCAGTTCTTC. Amino acids: CASSPDGNEQFF.

This clonotype was picked up many times. The chain employs TRBV6-1 and TRBJ1-5; TRBD1 matches 7 bases. Germline CDR1 MNHNS, CDR2 SASEGT. V lost 6 bases and J lost 0; bases outside the gene matches: 5. The CDR3 is 15 amino acids. CDR3: CASRLRGDSNQPQHF. The CDR3 DNA reads TGTGCCAGCAGGCTCAGGGGGGATAGCAATCAGCCCCAGCATTTT.

This clonotype appeared many times. The rearrangement uses TRBV12-3 or TRBV12-4 and TRBJ1-1, with 7 bases fitting TRBD1. V was pared by 5 bases and J by 0 bases, with 6 bases of the junction left unmatched. CDR3 size: 15 residues. CDR3: CASSQQGFVNTEAFF. CDR3 coding DNA: TGTGCCAGCAGTCAACAGGGGTTTGTGAACACTGAAGCTTTCTTT.

The CDR3 reads CSAREAMEKLFF. CDR3 DNA: TGCAGTGCTAGAGAAGCGATGGAAAAACTGTTTTTT. The chain uses TRBV20-1 and TRBJ1-4; D remains unclear. Trimming left V 0 bases short and J 8 bases short, with 7 bases between. Germline assignment: CDR1 DFQATT and CDR2 SNEGSKA (reference sequence). This CDR3 region has 12 residues.

The chain uses TRBV6-1 and TRBJ2-2; 11 nucleotides align to TRBD1. The V gene's germline CDR1 is MNHNS and CDR2 SASEGT. CDR3 length: 14 residues. The J segment lost 7 bases and the V segment lost 4 bases, leaving 2 bases of the junction unmatched. The CDR3 loop is CASSGDRGIGELFF. For the CDR3, the DNA is TGTGCCAGCAGTGGGGACAGGGGGATCGGGGAGCTGTTTTTT.

This clonotype has at least ten counts. The chain links TRBV4-1 to TRBJ2-1, with no clear D. The CDR3 sequence is 16 residues long. The V gene's germline CDR1 is MGHRA and CDR2 YSYEKL. Trimming shortened V by 1 base and J by 3 bases, and 13 bases separated the two germline ends. CDR3 loop: CASSQAASPLYNEQFF. The DNA for the CDR3 is TGCGCCAGCAGCCAAGCGGCAAGCCCTCTCTACAATGAGCAGTTCTTC.

This clonotype showed up just a few times. The V and J genes are TRBV18 and TRBJ1-1, with 7 bases that match TRBD1. V was pared by 1 base and J by 5 bases, with 7 bases of the junction left unmatched. This CDR3 has 15 residues. The germline CDR1 and CDR2 sequences are KGHSH and LQKENI. CDR3 DNA sequence: TGTGCCAGCTCACCACAGCAGGGGGGGGGGACTGAAGCTTTCTTT. Translating it yields CASSPQQGGGTEAFF.

This clonotype showed up many times. This rearrangement joins TRBV20-1 to TRBJ2-1, with D unclear. CDR3 length equals 12 residues. Germline V gene lookup returns CDR1 DFQATT and CDR2 SNEGSKA (reference sequence). V lost 2 bases and J lost 5, with 7 bases in between. The CDR3 loop is CSARPLNNEQFF. In nucleotides, the CDR3 is TGCAGTGCTAGACCCCTAAACAATGAGCAGTTCTTC.

The V and J genes are TRBV7-9 and TRBJ2-2; 8 bases map to TRBD1. The V gene's germline CDR1 is SEHNR and CDR2 FQNEAQ (reference sequence). The CDR3 spans 16 residues. The junction had 14 bases not matched to a gene; V was cut back by 7 bases and J by 7 bases. The CDR3 protein is CASTHPVRGPDGELFF. The CDR3 bases are TGTGCCAGCACCCACCCGGTCAGGGGGCCTGACGGGGAGCTGTTTTTT.

This clonotype was counted many times. This chain connects TRBV20-1 to TRBJ2-7; D may be TRBD1 (6 bases). Germline V gene sequence: CDR1 DFQATT, CDR2 SNEGSKA (reference sequence). This CDR3 has 13 residues. Trimming pared 4 bases from V and 1 base from J, leaving 11 bases between. The DNA for the CDR3 is TGCAGTGCTACAGGGGACCAATCCTACGAGCAGTACTTC. Translated: CSATGDQSYEQYF.

At least ten counts were recorded for this clonotype. This sequence joins TRBV3-1 and TRBJ1-1; D may be TRBD1 (5 bases). Germline V gene lookup returns CDR1 LGHDT and CDR2 YNNKEL (reference sequence). Between the trimmed V and J ends, which lost 1 base and 8 bases, there was a span of 5 bases. This CDR3 comprises 11 residues. The chain's CDR3 is CASSQGGEAFF. DNA of the CDR3: TGTGCCAGCAGCCAAGGGGGGGAAGCTTTCTTT.

The table lists this clonotype with many counts. The chain is built from TRBV5-1 and TRBJ2-7; 9 bases line up with TRBD2. The CDR3 extends over 16 amino acids. In germline, CDR1 is SGHRS, CDR2 YFSETQ. Germline trimming cut 0 bases from V and 3 bases from J; bases unmatched to any gene: 7. The CDR3 nucleotides read TGCGCCAGCAGCTTGGGAGTAGCGGGAGCTATCTACGAGCAGTACTTC. Translated, it gives CASSLGVAGAIYEQYF.

In its sample, this clonotype was seen many times. This chain uses TRBV28 with TRBJ2-1; 8 bases agree with TRBD2. The CDR3 covers 13 residues. Germline V gene data show CDR1 as MDHEN and CDR2 as SYDVKM. The trim removed 6 bases at V and 7 bases at J, leaving 5 bases unmatched. Here the CDR3 DNA reads TGTGCCAGCAGCCGGGGGGGCAGGAATGAGCAGTTCTTC. Translated, it gives CASSRGGRNEQFF. The whole variable domain, filled in from reference TRBV28 and TRBJ2-1, reads DVKVTQSSRYLVKRTGEKVFLECVQDMDHENMFWYRQDPGLGLRLIYFSYDVKMKEKGDIPEGYSVSREKKERFSLILESASTNQTSMYLCASSRGGRNEQFFGPGTRLTVL.

This clonotype has a count of ten or more. This sequence joins TRBV20-1 and TRBJ1-6; 8 bases are shared with TRBD1. V lost 3 bases and J lost 4; bases outside the gene matches: 2. From germline, CDR1 is DFQATT and CDR2 SNEGSKA (reference sequence). The CDR3 has 14 residues. The CDR3 nucleotides are TGCAGTGCTAGGGACAGGGTTTATAATTCACCCCTCCACTTT. The encoded protein is CSARDRVYNSPLHF.

This clonotype was seen at least ten times. The rearrangement uses TRBV9 and TRBJ2-5, with TRBD2 matching 7 bases. The CDR3 spans 13 residues. With 3 bases clipped from V and 3 bases from J, the junction kept 2 bases outside the gene matches. CDR1 and CDR2 from the germline V gene are SGDLS and YYNGEE. In DNA form, the CDR3 reads TGTGCCAGCAGCGGGGACTACAAAGAGACCCAGTACTTC. Translation: CASSGDYKETQYF. The whole variable domain, filled in from reference TRBV9 and TRBJ2-5, reads DSGVTQTPKHLITATGQRVTLRCSPRSGDLSVYWYQQSLDQGLQFLIQYYNGEERAKGNILERFSAQQFPDLHSELNLSSLELGDSALYFCASSGDYKETQYFGPGTRLLVL.

The chain couples TRBV20-1 to TRBJ1-4; TRBD1 is a possible D gene (5 bases). Trimming took 0 bases from V and 8 from J, leaving 7 bases between them. The germline V gene encodes CDR1 DFQATT and CDR2 SNEGSKA (reference sequence). The CDR3 is made up of 12 amino acids. The CDR3 bases are TGCAGTGCTAGAGAATGGGGCGAAAAACTGTTTTTT. This sequence encodes CSAREWGEKLFF.

This rearrangement joins TRBV19 to TRBJ1-2; tentatively, D is TRBD1 (6 bases). CDR3 length equals 14 residues. The germline gives CDR1 LNHDA, CDR2 SQIVND (reference sequence). The V and J ends lost 2 bases and 8 bases respectively, with 15 bases between them. CDR3 nucleotides: TGTGCCAGTAGTATAACAGGGACGGCCATCGGCTACACCTTC. This encodes CASSITGTAIGYTF.

This clonotype was detected many times. V gene TRBV11-3 combines with J gene TRBJ2-5, with D perhaps TRBD1 (7 bases). Per germline, CDR1 SGHNT and CDR2 YENEEA. Trimming left V 5 bases short and J 5 bases short, with 15 bases between. This CDR3 region has 14 residues. The CDR3, as DNA: TGTGCCAGCAGCCCAGACAGGGCGGGGGAGACCCAGTACTTC. As protein: CASSPDRAGETQYF.

This clonotype was picked up a small number of times. Possible read error: a much larger clone is one base away. The genes are TRBV7-9 and TRBJ2-1; 9 nucleotides line up with TRBD2. The DNA end is more similar to TRBJ2-7, so the J call may be wrong. This CDR3 region has 15 residues. Germline V lookup: CDR1 SEHNR, CDR2 FQNEAQ (reference sequence). CDR3 bases: TGTGCCAGCAGCCCCGGGACTAGCATCTACAATGAGCAGTACTTC. The encoded protein is CASSPGTSIYNEQYF.

V and J are TRBV7-9 and TRBJ2-2; TRBD2 matches at 9 bases. The V gene's germline CDR1 is SEHNR and CDR2 FQNEAQ (reference sequence). V dropped 3 bases and J dropped 0; count of bases not matched to a gene: 2. The CDR3 extends over 16 amino acids. CDR3 amino acids: CASSFLAGTNTGELFF. CDR3 sequence (DNA): TGTGCCAGCAGCTTTCTAGCGGGGACGAACACCGGGGAGCTGTTTTTT.

The chain is built from TRBV28 and TRBJ1-4, with TRBD1 identical over 7 bases. The junction had 2 bases not matched to a gene; V was cut back by 4 bases and J by 3 bases. Germline assignment: CDR1 MDHEN and CDR2 SYDVKM. This CDR3 spans 14 amino acids. The CDR3 DNA follows: TGTGCCAGCAGTTCAGGGGGACCTAATGAAAAACTGTTTTTT. This encodes CASSSGGPNEKLFF.

This clonotype was picked up a small number of times. This chain links TRBV20-1 with TRBJ2-7, with D possibly matching TRBD2 (6 bases). The CDR3 covers 16 residues. The V gene's germline CDR1 is DFQATT and CDR2 SNEGSKA (reference sequence). With 0 bases removed from V and 2 bases from J, the gap between germline ends came to 17 bases. The DNA of the CDR3 is TGCAGTGCTAGAGATCTGGAGGGGTGGGAACCCTACGAGCAGTACTTC. Its translation: CSARDLEGWEPYEQYF.

This clonotype was counted once. This sequence joins TRBV28 and TRBJ2-4, with 8 positions matching TRBD2. Per germline, CDR1 MDHEN and CDR2 SYDVKM. V dropped 7 bases and J dropped 2; count of bases not matched to a gene: 13. This CDR3 is built from 17 residues. The CDR3 reads CASTISGVPRTKNIQYF. In DNA form, the CDR3 reads TGTGCCAGCACCATTAGCGGGGTTCCTCGTACCAAAAACATTCAGTACTTC.

This clonotype was counted ten times or more. The V gene is TRBV7-3, the J gene TRBJ2-3, with D perhaps matching TRBD1 or TRBD2 (7 bases each). The V end was cut by 3 bases, the J end by 3 bases, with 19 bases between. CDR1 and CDR2 from the germline V gene are SGHTA and FQGTGA. This CDR3 is built from 17 residues. CDR3 sequence: CASSFHTGVGRTDTQYF. DNA for the CDR3: TGTGCCAGCAGCTTTCACACAGGGGTCGGGAGGACAGATACGCAGTATTTT.